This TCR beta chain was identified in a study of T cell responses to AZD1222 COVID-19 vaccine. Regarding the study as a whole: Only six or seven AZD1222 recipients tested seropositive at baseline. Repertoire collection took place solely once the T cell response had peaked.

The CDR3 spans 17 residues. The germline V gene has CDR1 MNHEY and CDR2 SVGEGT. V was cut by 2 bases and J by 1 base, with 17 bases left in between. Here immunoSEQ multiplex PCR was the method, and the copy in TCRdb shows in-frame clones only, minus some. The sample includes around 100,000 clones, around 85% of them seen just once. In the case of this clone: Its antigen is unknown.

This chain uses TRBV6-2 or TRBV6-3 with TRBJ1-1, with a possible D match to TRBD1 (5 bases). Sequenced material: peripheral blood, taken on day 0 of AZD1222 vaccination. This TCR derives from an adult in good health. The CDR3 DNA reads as TGTGCCAGCAGTTACCGCCTTGGGGGTTCCGGGAACACTGAAGCTTTCTTT. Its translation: CASSYRLGGSGNTEAFF.